The 3 T cell receptor beta chains reported below all come from one sample, sequenced in a study of T cells in Graves' hyperthyroidism and ophthalmopathy. TCR beta CDR3 regions were amplified from RNA. First-round RT-PCR of the TCR CDR3 relied on the HTBI primer set. TCRdb ran MiXCR on the multiplex PCR reads and lists one entry per CDR3 protein. The sample yields 150,000 to 200,000 distinct CDR3 sequences, about 9.4% seen once. Source material: blood. All receptors derive from a young woman with Graves' hyperthyroidism that later progressed to Graves' ophthalmopathy.

This clonotype has at least ten counts. The chain uses TRBV7-2 and TRBJ1-1; no clear D. This CDR3 has 15 residues. V lost 10 bases to trimming and J lost 0 bases, with 18 bases between them. Germline V gene data show CDR1 as SGHTA and CDR2 as FQGNSA. The CDR3 DNA is TGTGCCATAAGTCTCCGAAAGGGCTTGAACACTGAAGCTTTCTTT. Amino acid sequence: CAISLRKGLNTEAFF.

This clonotype has at least ten counts. The chain has TRBV3-1 and TRBJ1-4, with D possibly TRBD1 on 5 matching bases. The V and J ends lost 3 bases and 8 bases respectively, with 19 bases between them. This CDR3 has 16 amino acids. CDR1 LGHDT and CDR2 YNNKEL come from the germline V gene (reference sequence). CDR3 sequence reads: CASSHLRTTAGEKLFF. In nucleotides, the CDR3 is TGTGCCAGCAGCCACCTTAGGACGACAGCGGGGGAAAAACTGTTTTTT. The whole variable domain, remainder taken from reference TRBV3-1 and TRBJ1-4, is DTAVSQTPKYLVTQMGNDKSIKCEQNLGHDTMYWYKQDSKKFLKIMFSYNNKELIINETVPNRFSPKSPDKAHLNLHINSLELGDSAVYFCASSHLRTTAGEKLFFGSGTQLSVL.

This clonotype came up many times. The chain uses TRBV3-1 and TRBJ2-1; TRBD1 aligns across 7 bases. This CDR3 contains 14 residues. The V gene end was trimmed by 3 bases and the J gene end by 7 bases; junction bases not matched to a gene: 6. Germline V lookup: CDR1 LGHDT, CDR2 YNNKEL (reference sequence). The CDR3 protein is CASSQPLTGNEQFF. The CDR3 DNA sequence: TGTGCCAGCAGCCAGCCCTTGACAGGGAATGAGCAGTTCTTC.